Listed below are T cell receptor beta chains from one sample, sequenced in a study of Graves' ophthalmopathy and Graves' hyperthyroidism. TCRdb used MiXCR to reprocess the multiplex PCR reads, holding one entry per CDR3 protein. The sample has 230,000 or so distinct CDR3 sequences, around 50% seen once; the top ten hold less than 60%. Sequencing was performed on peripheral blood. These receptor sequences come from an adult man with Graves' ophthalmopathy. CDR3s include the opening cysteine and the closing phenylalanine or tryptophan. The D gene is left open where the match is weak. Size is omitted from some rows. Given values are once, few, many or a class for expanded clones.

d_gene	len	abundance	v_gene	j_gene	CDR3nt	CDR3aa
.	14	.	TRBV30	TRBJ1-6	TGTGCCTGCCAAAAGGGACCCCTTAATTCACCCCTCCACTTT	CACQKGPLNSPLHF
TRBD2	15	few	TRBV7-9	TRBJ2-5	TGTGCCAGCAGCCGACTAGCGGTCCGCCAAGAGACCCAGTACTTC	CASSRLAVRQETQYF
.	15	.	TRBV7-9	TRBJ1-5	TGTGCCAGCAGCCGAGGTAGGGACCCCAATCAGCCCCAGCATTTT	CASSRGRDPNQPQHF
.	13	.	TRBV6-2/TRBV6-3	TRBJ1-1	TGTGCCAGCTCACCTTACCCAGGGATTGAAGCTTTCTTT	CASSPYPGIEAFF
.	17	.	TRBV24-1	TRBJ2-5	TGTGCCACCAGTGATCCCGCCTCAGGGGAATGGTTTGGGACCCAGTACTTC	CATSDPASGEWFGTQYF
.	13	many	TRBV25-1	TRBJ1-1	TGTGCCAGTGTACAGAGGGGGAACACTGAAGCTTTCTTT	CASVQRGNTEAFF
TRBD1	16	.	TRBV7-9	TRBJ2-7	TGTGCCAGCAGCCCGTCCTTTGGAAAGGGGGCTTACGAGCAGTACTTC	CASSPSFGKGAYEQYF
TRBD1	16	few	TRBV20-1	TRBJ2-5	TGCAGTGCTAGAGATCAGTGGACAGGGGGGCAAGAGACCCAGTACTTC	CSARDQWTGGQETQYF
TRBD2	17	few	TRBV6-5	TRBJ2-6	TGTGCCAGCACCCGACTAGCGGTCGGCTCTGGGGCCAACGTCCTGACTTTC	CASTRLAVGSGANVLTF
TRBD2	16	.	TRBV7-9	TRBJ2-7	TGTGCCAGCAGCTTCCCGACTAGCGGAAGCTCCTACGAGCAGTACTTC	CASSFPTSGSSYEQYF
TRBD1	13	.	TRBV20-1	TRBJ1-2	TGCAGTGCTATATACAGGGGGATGGGAGGCTACACCTTC	CSAIYRGMGGYTF
.	15	few	TRBV11-1	TRBJ1-1	TGTGCCAGCAGCCTTACCGCAGGTTCTGCCACTGAAGCTTTCTTT	CASSLTAGSATEAFF
.	13	few	TRBV5-1	TRBJ1-5	TGCGCCAGCAGCGTGGACAGCAATCAGCCCCAGCATTTT	CASSVDSNQPQHF
.	15	.	TRBV19	TRBJ1-2	TGTGCCAGTACTGATAGCCAGGGTGGCGGCTATGGCTACACCTTC	CASTDSQGGGYGYTF
.	15	.	TRBV7-8	TRBJ2-2	TGTGCCAGCAGGCCAAAGATACTGACCACCGGGGAGCTGTTTTTT	CASRPKILTTGELFF
.	11	.	TRBV16	TRBJ1-2	TGTGCCACTCGCAGGGGTGAGGGCTACACCTTC	CATRRGEGYTF
.	14	.	TRBV9	TRBJ1-3	TGTGCCAGCAGCGTCGCGGGAGCTGGAAACACCATATATTTT	CASSVAGAGNTIYF
.	15	.	TRBV10-3	TRBJ1-4	TGTGCCAGCAGTGAAGCGTTGGCAGGTTGGGAAAAACTGTTTTTT	CASSEALAGWEKLFF
TRBD2	15	few	TRBV2	TRBJ2-6	TGTGCCAGCAGAAGGGAGGGATCTGGGGCCAACGTCCTGACTTTC	CASRREGSGANVLTF
.	12	.	TRBV7-2	TRBJ2-7	TGTGCCAGCAGCTCTCGGCCGGCCGAGCAGTACTTC	CASSSRPAEQYF
.	14	.	TRBV24-1	TRBJ1-2	TGTGCCAGCAGGCCCGCGGGGGGTCTCTATGGCTACACCTTC	CASRPAGGLYGYTF
.	15	.	TRBV7-2	TRBJ1-1	TGTGCCAGCAGTCGAGGGCCATTCCGGGAGACTGAAGCTTTCTTT	CASSRGPFRETEAFF
.	16	.	TRBV4-1	TRBJ1-5	TGCGCCAGCAGCCAAGAGGGTATGGGCCGCAATCAGCCCCAGCATTTT	CASSQEGMGRNQPQHF
.	12	.	TRBV15	TRBJ1-5	TGTGCCACCAGCAGTTTAAATCAGCCCCAGCATTTT	CATSSLNQPQHF
.	14	few	TRBV20-1	TRBJ1-6	TGCAGTGCTAGAGATCAGAGGTATAATTCACCCCTCCACTTT	CSARDQRYNSPLHF
.	14	.	TRBV4-1	TRBJ2-3	TGCGCCAGCAGCCAGGGGGCAGTCACAGATACGCAGTATTTT	CASSQGAVTDTQYF
.	15	.	TRBV4-1	TRBJ2-5	TGCGCCAGCAATTCGGTAGGGGGTTCCCAAGAGACCCAGTACTTC	CASNSVGGSQETQYF
.	14	.	TRBV19	TRBJ1-5	TGTGCCAGTAGTATAGATGCAGCGGATCAGCCCCAGCATTTT	CASSIDAADQPQHF
TRBD1	14	many	TRBV29-1	TRBJ1-2	TGCAGCGCCGGACAGGTATCCTTAGACTATGGCTACACCTTC	CSAGQVSLDYGYTF
.	11	few	TRBV29-1	TRBJ2-2	TGCAGCGGGATGGAGACCGGGGAGCTGTTTTTT	CSGMETGELFF
TRBD2	15	few	TRBV10-3	TRBJ2-7	TGTGCCATCAGTGAAATAACTAGCGGGGCCTACGAGCAGTACTTC	CAISEITSGAYEQYF
TRBD1	13	.	TRBV7-8	TRBJ2-7	TGTGCCAGCAGCGTAAGACAGGGGAAAGAGCAGTACTTC	CASSVRQGKEQYF
TRBD1	13	few	TRBV5-1	TRBJ1-2	TGCGCCAGCAGCTTGACAGGGGGCGATGGCTACACCTTC	CASSLTGGDGYTF
.	14	.	TRBV29-1	TRBJ2-2	TGCAGCGCGGAGGGCGGGACGAACACCGGGGAGCTGTTTTTT	CSAEGGTNTGELFF
TRBD1	13	once	TRBV20-1	TRBJ1-5	TGCAGCAGCTCCCAGGGGGGAGGTCAGCCCCAGCATTTT	CSSSQGGGQPQHF
.	14	.	TRBV2	TRBJ1-2	TGTGCCAGCATAACCCCGGCAGGGATGGATGGCTACACCTTC	CASITPAGMDGYTF
.	14	.	TRBV19	TRBJ2-7	TGTGCCAGTATCCACGAAACCGACTCCTACGAGCAGTACTTC	CASIHETDSYEQYF